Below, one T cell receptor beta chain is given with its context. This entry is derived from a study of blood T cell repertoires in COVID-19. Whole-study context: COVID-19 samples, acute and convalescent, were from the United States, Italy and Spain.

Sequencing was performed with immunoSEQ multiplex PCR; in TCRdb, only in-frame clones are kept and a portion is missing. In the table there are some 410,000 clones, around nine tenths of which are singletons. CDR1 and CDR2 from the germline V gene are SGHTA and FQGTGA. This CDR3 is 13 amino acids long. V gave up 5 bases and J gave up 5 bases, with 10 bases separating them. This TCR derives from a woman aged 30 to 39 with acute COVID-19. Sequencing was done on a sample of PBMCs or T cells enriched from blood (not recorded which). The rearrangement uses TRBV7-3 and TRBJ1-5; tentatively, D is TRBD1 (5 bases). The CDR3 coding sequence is TGTGCCAGCAGCAGAACCAGGGATCAGCCCCAGCATTTT. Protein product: CASSRTRDQPQHF.